This T cell receptor (beta chain) was recorded in a study of beta chain features in type 1 diabetes. Germline V gene lookup returns CDR1 LGHNA and CDR2 YSLEER. V lost 6 bases and J lost 2, with 13 bases in between. This CDR3 has 14 amino acids. A single heparinised blood sample, averaging approximately 0.12 L, was obtained per donor. Study-level findings and limits: Cells with high TCR expression could be over-represented by cDNA sequencing.

The sequenced template was cDNA made from the entire isolated RNA. Some clones are missing from TCRdb's copy, which holds only in-frame ones; the method was immunoSEQ multiplex PCR. The table shows about 150,000 clones, with around 8% occurring only once. As to this clone: The antigen is unknown.

The rearrangement links TRBV4-3 to TRBJ1-1, with D uncertain. Specimen: central memory CD4+ T cells from blood. The clonotype comes from a man between 18 and 35 years old in good health. Here the CDR3 DNA reads TGCGCCAGCAGGCACGGACGGGGTAACACTGAAGCTTTCTTT. This translates into CASRHGRGNTEAFF.